This T cell receptor beta chain came from a study of blood T cells in healthy people across ages. Germline V gene lookup returns CDR1 MGHDK and CDR2 SYGVNS. V gave up 8 bases and J gave up 5 bases, with 21 bases separating them. CDR3 length equals 15 residues. The sample holds a few counts of this clonotype. PCR was performed a second time for about 7 to 12 cycles using a sample-barcoded 5' primer and a J-beta primer mix. TCRdb used MiXCR to reprocess the 5' RACE reads, holding one entry per CDR3 protein. The profile shows about 570,000 distinct CDR3 sequences, 25% to 30% of them singletons. Sequenced sample: blood. V gene TRBV25-1 combines with J gene TRBJ2-5; D remains ambiguous. This clonotype originated in a woman aged 65 to 85 in good health. The CDR3 loop reads CASGPSTTAWETQYF. As DNA, the CDR3 is TGTGCCAGCGGACCCTCGACAACGGCATGGGAGACCCAGTACTTC.